These 3 T cell receptor beta chains originate from one sample sequenced in a study of blood T cell repertoires in COVID-19. TCRdb's table, derived via immunoSEQ multiplex PCR, lists solely in-frame clones and lacks some. Of about 220,000 clones listed, 75% to 90% are singletons. Sequences were obtained from peripheral blood. Receptors were obtained from a woman in her 70s with COVID-19, enrolled during active disease.

V gene TRBV2 combines with J gene TRBJ2-7; 12 nucleotides line up with TRBD2. Losses at the gene ends were 9 bases for V and 5 bases for J; bases not matched to a gene: 8. Germline V lookup: CDR1 SNHLY, CDR2 FYNNEI. The CDR3 spans 14 residues. CDR3 sequence: CASRPTSGSHEQYF. In DNA form, the CDR3 reads TGTGCCAGTAGACCGACTAGCGGGAGTCACGAGCAGTACTTC.

V usage is TRBV3-1 (or the pseudogene TRBV3-2) and J usage is TRBJ1-6; unclear D gene. CDR3 length: 15 amino acids. Trimming removed 8 bases from V and 6 bases from J, with 17 bases in between. Germline V gives CDR1 LGHDT, CDR2 YNNKEL (reference sequence). The CDR3 DNA sequence: TGTGCCAGCCGCGTCAGAGGAGGCCTTAATTCACCCCTCCACTTT. Translation gives CASRVRGGLNSPLHF.

This clone was seen more than once but under ten times. This chain connects TRBV19 to TRBJ1-6, with TRBD1 identical over 7 bases. Germline loops: CDR1 LNHDA, CDR2 SQIVND (reference sequence). CDR3 size: 14 residues. V was pared by 5 bases and J by 7 bases, with 5 bases of the junction left unmatched. For the CDR3, the DNA is TGTGCCAGTAGTCCCCGACAGGGAAATTCACCCCTCCACTTT. Translation: CASSPRQGNSPLHF.